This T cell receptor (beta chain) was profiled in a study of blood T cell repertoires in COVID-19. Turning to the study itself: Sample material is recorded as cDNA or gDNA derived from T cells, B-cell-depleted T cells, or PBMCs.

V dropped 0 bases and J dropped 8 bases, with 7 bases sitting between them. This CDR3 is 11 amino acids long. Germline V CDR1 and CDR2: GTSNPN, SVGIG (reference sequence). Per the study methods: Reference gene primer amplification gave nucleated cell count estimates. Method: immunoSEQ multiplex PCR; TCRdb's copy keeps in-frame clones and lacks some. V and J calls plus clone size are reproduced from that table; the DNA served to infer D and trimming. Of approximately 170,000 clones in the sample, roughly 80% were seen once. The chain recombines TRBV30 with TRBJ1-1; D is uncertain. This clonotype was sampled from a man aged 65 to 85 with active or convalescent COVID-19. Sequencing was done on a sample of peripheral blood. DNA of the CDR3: TGTGCCTGGAGTGTACGGGTAGAAGCTTTCTTT. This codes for CAWSVRVEAFF.